These T cell receptor beta chains were read from a single sample in a study of T cell changes during pregnancy in multiple sclerosis. Assay: immunoSEQ multiplex PCR; the TCRdb copy retains only in-frame clones and omits some. The sample includes some 20,000 clones, about 89% seen only once; the top ten take approximately 0.72%. Sample: CD4+ T cells from peripheral blood mononuclear cells, taken in the third trimester of pregnancy. Every receptor here comes from a female donor in good health, enrolled as a control in a pregnancy study. Both conserved end residues are part of each CDR3. Fields, in order: clone size, D gene, CDR3 length, J gene, V gene, CDR3 DNA, CDR3 protein. The D gene is left open where the match is weak. The listing skips clone size in some rows; elsewhere it reads once, few, many or a size class.

NA TRBD2 16 TRBJ2-3 TRBV7-9 TGTGCCAGCAGCCGCGGGGGGGTGTCTAGGACAGATACGCAGTATTTT CASSRGGVSRTDTQYF
NA NA 15 TRBJ2-5 TRBV9 TGTGCCAGCAGCGTTTCCGGGACTCTTGGGGGGACCCAGTACTTC CASSVSGTLGGTQYF
NA NA 15 TRBJ2-6 TRBV2 TGTGCCAGCAGTGAAGACGGGGTTGGGGCCAACGTCCTGACTTTC CASSEDGVGANVLTF
NA NA 13 TRBJ2-2 TRBV5-6 TGTGCCAGCAGCTTTACGGGAACCGGGGAGCTGTTTTTT CASSFTGTGELFF
NA TRBD1 15 TRBJ2-5 TRBV7-2 TGTGCCAGCAGCGCCTACGGACAGGGGGTCGAGACCCAGTACTTC CASSAYGQGVETQYF
NA TRBD2 22 TRBJ2-6 TRBV7-8 TGTGCCAGCACCTACCTGGGGGCTAGCGGGGGAGATATTCTTCCTGGGGCCAACGTCCTGACTTTC CASTYLGASGGDILPGANVLTF
NA NA 14 TRBJ1-1 TRBV10-2 TGCGCCAGCAGTGAATCGGGAATCAACACTGAAGCTTTCTTT CASSESGINTEAFF
NA TRBD2 15 TRBJ2-1 TRBV19 TGTGCCAGTAGTCCAACTAGCGGGAAAGGCAATGAGCAGTTCTTC CASSPTSGKGNEQFF
NA NA 16 TRBJ2-3 TRBV5-1 TGCGCCAGCAGCTTGGAAGGCAGGGGTTACACAGATACGCAGTATTTT CASSLEGRGYTDTQYF
once NA 17 TRBJ1-5 TRBV7-9 TGTGCCAGCAGCTTAGGGTGGCGGGGGGGCAACAATCAGCCCCAGCATTTT CASSLGWRGGNNQPQHF
NA TRBD1 13 TRBJ2-1 TRBV13 TGTGCCAGCAGCTTCAACAGGGGGAATGAGCAGTTCTTC CASSFNRGNEQFF
NA NA 18 TRBJ1-3 TRBV4-1 TGCGCCAGCAGCCAAGTAGGGGCCAGGCTACGCTCTGGAAACACCATATATTTT CASSQVGARLRSGNTIYF
once TRBD1 13 TRBJ1-5 TRBV29-1 TGCAGCGTCCGGGACAGTAGCAATCAGCCCCAGCATTTT CSVRDSSNQPQHF
NA NA 15 TRBJ1-4 TRBV9 TGTGCCAGCAGCGTGTCGAGCGCGGTGCGGGAAAAACTGTTTTTT CASSVSSAVREKLFF
NA TRBD1 12 TRBJ2-7 TRBV29-1 TGCAGCGCACAGGGGGGCATATACGAGCAGTACTTC CSAQGGIYEQYF
NA NA 16 TRBJ2-3 TRBV10-3 TGTGCCATCAGCGCCCCACGGGCGGACTCCACAGATACGCAGTATTTT CAISAPRADSTDTQYF
NA NA 14 TRBJ2-5 TRBV5-4 TGTGCCAGCAGCCCACAGGGTTTCCAAGAGACCCAGTACTTC CASSPQGFQETQYF
few TRBD2 16 TRBJ2-7 TRBV7-2 TGTGCCAGCAGCGTAATTCGACTAGCCCGATACTACGAGCAGTACTTC CASSVIRLARYYEQYF
NA NA 15 TRBJ1-2 TRBV4-2 TGTGCCAGCAGCCACGAGACAGCCGTGAACTATGGCTACACCTTC CASSHETAVNYGYTF
NA NA 15 TRBJ2-1 TRBV7-2 TGTGCCAGCAGCTTACTTACGGGGACCTACAATGAGCAGTTCTTC CASSLLTGTYNEQFF
NA NA 14 TRBJ2-5 TRBV7-9 TGTGCCAGCAGCTTAGCCGCAGTGAAAGAGACCCAGTACTTC CASSLAAVKETQYF
NA NA 12 TRBJ1-1 TRBV19 TGTGCCAGTAGTACGTGGGGGGCTGAAGCTTTCTTT CASSTWGAEAFF
NA TRBD1 18 TRBJ1-1 TRBV19 TGTGCCAGTAGTATAGCCCCTACAGGGGGTGTTTGGGACACTGAAGCTTTCTTT CASSIAPTGGVWDTEAFF
NA TRBD2 14 TRBJ2-7 TRBV5-1 TGCGCCAGCAGCTTGGTCGGGACTAGCTACGAGCAGTACTTC CASSLVGTSYEQYF
NA NA 15 TRBJ2-3 TRBV9 TGTGCCAGCAGCGGGACAGCGCCTTCCACAGATACGCAGTATTTT CASSGTAPSTDTQYF
NA NA 14 TRBJ2-1 TRBV19 TGTGCCAGTAGTCCAAGCTCCCAACGCAATGAGCAGTTCTTC CASSPSSQRNEQFF
NA TRBD1 17 TRBJ1-2 TRBV7-2 TGTGCCAGCAGCTTAGGCGAGGGGGCAGGGGGCGGCTATGGCTACACCTTC CASSLGEGAGGGYGYTF
NA NA 13 TRBJ1-2 TRBV11-2 TGTGCCAGCAGCCCCCACAGGAGTCAGGGCTACACCTTC CASSPHRSQGYTF
once NA 15 TRBJ1-1 TRBV9 TGTGCCAGCAGCGGCCAGTGGGGGCAGAACACTGAAGCTTTCTTT CASSGQWGQNTEAFF
NA TRBD2 16 TRBJ2-1 TRBV11-2 TGTGCCAGCAGGCCTTCCGGGACTAGCGTCTACAATGAGCAGTTCTTC CASRPSGTSVYNEQFF
NA TRBD1 13 TRBJ1-2 TRBV28 TGTGCCAGCAGTCACAACAGGGGGCAAGGCTACACCTTC CASSHNRGQGYTF
once NA 16 TRBJ2-2 TRBV11-2 TGTGCCAGCAGCTCTTCAGTGGGGGGTGGCGTTCGGGAGCTGTTTTTT CASSSSVGGGVRELFF
NA TRBD1 12 TRBJ1-2 TRBV6-5 TGTGCCAGCACCAGGACAGGGGATGGCTACACCTTC CASTRTGDGYTF
NA TRBD2 17 TRBJ2-3 TRBV19 TGTGCCAGTAGTATAAGGGCTAGCGGGTCCAGCACAGATACGCAGTATTTT CASSIRASGSSTDTQYF
NA NA 16 TRBJ2-5 TRBV5-1 TGCGCCAGCAGCTTGAACCCCGGGGGGCTCCAAGAGACCCAGTACTTC CASSLNPGGLQETQYF
few NA 14 TRBJ1-3 TRBV6-5 TGTGCCAGCAGTTCAAACGGCGGTACCGACACCATATATTTT CASSSNGGTDTIYF
NA NA 16 TRBJ2-3 TRBV25-1 TGTGCCAGCAGTCAGAGGAGGGGGGGCGTGGCAGATACGCAGTATTTT CASSQRRGGVADTQYF
NA NA 12 TRBJ2-5 TRBV7-6 TGTGCCAGCAGCCCACGGGAAGAGACCCAGTACTTC CASSPREETQYF
NA NA 16 TRBJ2-1 TRBV27 TGTGCCAGCAGTTCTTGGGGCGATAAATCAAACAATGAGCAGTTCTTC CASSSWGDKSNNEQFF
medium-sized NA 15 TRBJ1-2 TRBV2 TGTGCCAGCAGTGCGGGGGAGATCGTTAAGTATGGCTACACCTTC CASSAGEIVKYGYTF
once TRBD2 15 TRBJ2-1 TRBV25-1 TGTGCCAGCAGTAAACTAGCGGGGCCCTCGGAGGAGCAGTTCTTC CASSKLAGPSEEQFF
NA NA 14 TRBJ2-5 TRBV5-4 TGTGCCAGCAGCTTGGGGCAGGACCAAGAGACCCAGTACTTC CASSLGQDQETQYF
NA TRBD2 15 TRBJ2-7 TRBV6-1 TGTGCCAGCAGTGGGACTAGCGGGAGCTCCTACGAGCAGTACTTC CASSGTSGSSYEQYF
NA NA 16 TRBJ1-5 TRBV6-5 TGTGCCAGCAGTTACTCATCCAGGGGTAGCAATCAGCCCCAGCATTTT CASSYSSRGSNQPQHF
NA NA 17 TRBJ1-4 TRBV28 TGTGCCAGCAGCCGCATGGGACCGCGGGGCGAGGGTGAAAAACTGTTTTTT CASSRMGPRGEGEKLFF
NA TRBD1 13 TRBJ1-5 TRBV2 TGTGCCAGCAGTGTGGAGGGACAGCAGCCCCAGCATTTT CASSVEGQQPQHF
NA NA 13 TRBJ2-4 TRBV2 TGTGCCACTCAGGGGGGAGCCAAAAACATTCAGTACTTC CATQGGAKNIQYF
NA NA 17 TRBJ2-1 TRBV7-9 TGTGCCAGCAGCTTACCTGGACTCGTCGAAAAAAACAATGAGCAGTTCTTC CASSLPGLVEKNNEQFF
NA TRBD1 13 TRBJ2-1 TRBV11-3 TGTGCCAGCAGCTTAGACTCCGGGACAGGGCAGTTCTTC CASSLDSGTGQFF
NA TRBD1 14 TRBJ1-5 TRBV19 TGTGCCACCCCCATAAGACAGGGAAATCAGCCCCAGCATTTT CATPIRQGNQPQHF
NA NA 15 TRBJ2-7 TRBV12-5 TGTGCTAGTGGTTTGGTATTACGAGGGGGTAACGAGCAGTACTTC CASGLVLRGGNEQYF
NA TRBD1 16 TRBJ1-5 TRBV7-8 TGTGCCAGCAGCGTGTCCGGGACAGGGGCTGGGCAGCCCCAGCATTTT CASSVSGTGAGQPQHF
NA TRBD2 23 TRBJ2-3 TRBV23-1 TGCGCCAGCAGTCAATCGATAACTAGCGGGCGACGAATTAGTAGCTATGGGGCAGATACGCAGTATTTT CASSQSITSGRRISSYGADTQYF
once TRBD2 17 TRBJ2-1 TRBV5-1 TGCGCCAGCAGCCTCGGACTAGCGGGGGCCAAAGTTAATGAGCAGTTCTTC CASSLGLAGAKVNEQFF
NA TRBD1 13 TRBJ1-4 TRBV5-3 TGTGCCAACGCGGACAGGGGTAATGAAAAACTGTTTTTT CANADRGNEKLFF
NA TRBD1 18 TRBJ1-4 TRBV4-2 TGTGCCAGCAGCCATGATACGGGACAGGGGAGAACTAATGAAAAACTGTTTTTT CASSHDTGQGRTNEKLFF